This T cell receptor beta chain was found in a study of blood T cell repertoires in COVID-19. Study overall: The cDNA or gDNA used as material had been derived from T cells, B-cell-depleted T cells, or PBMCs.

In the authors' methods: It was from reference gene primer amplification that nucleated cell counts were estimated. Some clones are missing from TCRdb's copy, which holds only in-frame ones; the method was immunoSEQ multiplex PCR. D and trimming come from the DNA, and the V and J calls and clone size come from that table. The sample contains around 100,000 clones, around 83% of which appear only once. CDR1 SGHTA and CDR2 FQGNSA come from the germline V gene. The CDR3 has 15 amino acids. V was pared by 1 base and J by 7 bases, with 7 bases of the junction left unmatched. The chain joins TRBV7-2 to TRBJ1-5, with 7 bases aligning to TRBD1. Sequenced input: peripheral blood. This receptor was taken from a human donor in a cohort sampled during active COVID-19. The CDR3: CASSLDRGTEQPQHF. Written as DNA, the CDR3 is TGTGCCAGCAGCTTAGATCGCGGGACAGAGCAGCCCCAGCATTTT.